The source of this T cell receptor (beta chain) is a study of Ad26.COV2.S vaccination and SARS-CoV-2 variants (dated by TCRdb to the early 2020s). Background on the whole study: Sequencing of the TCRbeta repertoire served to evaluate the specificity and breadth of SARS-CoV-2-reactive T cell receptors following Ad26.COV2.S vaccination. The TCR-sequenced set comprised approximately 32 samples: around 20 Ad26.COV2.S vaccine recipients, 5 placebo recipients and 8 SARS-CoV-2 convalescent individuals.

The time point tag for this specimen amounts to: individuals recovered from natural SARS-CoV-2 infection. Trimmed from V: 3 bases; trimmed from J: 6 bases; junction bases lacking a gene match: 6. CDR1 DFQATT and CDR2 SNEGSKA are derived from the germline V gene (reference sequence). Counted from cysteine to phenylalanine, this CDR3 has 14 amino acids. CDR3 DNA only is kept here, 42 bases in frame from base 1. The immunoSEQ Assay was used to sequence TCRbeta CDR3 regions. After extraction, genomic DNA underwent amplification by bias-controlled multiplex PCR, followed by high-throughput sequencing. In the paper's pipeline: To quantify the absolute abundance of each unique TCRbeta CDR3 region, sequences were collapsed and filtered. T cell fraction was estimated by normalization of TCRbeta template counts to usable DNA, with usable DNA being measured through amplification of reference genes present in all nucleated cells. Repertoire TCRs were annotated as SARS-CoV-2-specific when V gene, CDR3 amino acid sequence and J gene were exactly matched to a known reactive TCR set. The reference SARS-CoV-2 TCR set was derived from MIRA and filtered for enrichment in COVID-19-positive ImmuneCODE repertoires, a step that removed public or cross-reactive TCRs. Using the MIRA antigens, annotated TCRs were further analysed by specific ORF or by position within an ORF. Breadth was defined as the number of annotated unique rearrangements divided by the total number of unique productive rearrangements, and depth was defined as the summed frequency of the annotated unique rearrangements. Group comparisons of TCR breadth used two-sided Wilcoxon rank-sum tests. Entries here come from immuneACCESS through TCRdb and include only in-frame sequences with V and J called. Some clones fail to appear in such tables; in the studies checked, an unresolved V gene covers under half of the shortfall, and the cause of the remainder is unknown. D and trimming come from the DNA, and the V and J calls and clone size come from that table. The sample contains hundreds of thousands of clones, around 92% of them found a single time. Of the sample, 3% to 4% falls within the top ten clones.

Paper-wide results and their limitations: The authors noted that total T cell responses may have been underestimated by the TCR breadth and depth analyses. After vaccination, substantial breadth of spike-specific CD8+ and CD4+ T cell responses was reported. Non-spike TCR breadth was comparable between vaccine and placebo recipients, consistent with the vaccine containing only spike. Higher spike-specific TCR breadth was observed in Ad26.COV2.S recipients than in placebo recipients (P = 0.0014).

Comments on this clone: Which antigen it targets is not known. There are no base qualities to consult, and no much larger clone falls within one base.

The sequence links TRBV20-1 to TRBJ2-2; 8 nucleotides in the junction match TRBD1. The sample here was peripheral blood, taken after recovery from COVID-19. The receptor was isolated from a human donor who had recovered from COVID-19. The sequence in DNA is TGCAGTGCTAGTGCACAGGGGGGCGCCGGGGAGCTGTTTTTT. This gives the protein CSASAQGGAGELFF.